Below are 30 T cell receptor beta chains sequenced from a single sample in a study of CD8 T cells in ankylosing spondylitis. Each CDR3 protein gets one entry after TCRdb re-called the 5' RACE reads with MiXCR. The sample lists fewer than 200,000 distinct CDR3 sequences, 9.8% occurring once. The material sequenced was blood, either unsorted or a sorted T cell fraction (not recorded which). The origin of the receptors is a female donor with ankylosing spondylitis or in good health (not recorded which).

The CDR3 DNA reads as TGTGCCAGCAGCCGTTCTGGGGGCACTGAAGCTTTCTTT. Translation: CASSRSGGTEAFF. The rearrangement links TRBV25-1 to TRBJ1-1; D might be TRBD1 (5 bases). The ends were cut back, 6 bases at V and 4 bases at J, with 12 bases in the middle. The CDR3 contains 13 residues. CDR1 and CDR2 from the germline V gene are MGHDK and SYGVNS.

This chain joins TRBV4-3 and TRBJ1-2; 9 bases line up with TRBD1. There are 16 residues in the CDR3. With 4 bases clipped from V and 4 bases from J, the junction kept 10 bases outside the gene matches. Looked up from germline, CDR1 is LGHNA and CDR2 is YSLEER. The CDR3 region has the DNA TGCGCCAGCAGCCGAACAACAGGGGGCTCCTCCTATGGCTACACCTTC. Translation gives CASSRTTGGSSYGYTF.

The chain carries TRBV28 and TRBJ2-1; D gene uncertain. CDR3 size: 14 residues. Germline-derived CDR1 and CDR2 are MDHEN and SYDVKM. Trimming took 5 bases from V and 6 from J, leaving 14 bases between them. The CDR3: CASSKGLIGNEQFF. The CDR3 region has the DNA TGTGCCAGCAGTAAAGGTCTAATCGGCAATGAGCAGTTCTTC.

The CDR3 nucleotides are TGTGCCAGCAGTGAGGAGGGGTTAGGTCAGCCCCAGCATTTT. Translated: CASSEEGLGQPQHF. The V gene is TRBV2, the J gene TRBJ1-5; D may be TRBD1 (5 bases). The germline V gene encodes CDR1 SNHLY and CDR2 FYNNEI. Between the trimmed V and J ends, which lost 3 bases and 6 bases, there was a span of 12 bases. This CDR3 is built from 14 residues.

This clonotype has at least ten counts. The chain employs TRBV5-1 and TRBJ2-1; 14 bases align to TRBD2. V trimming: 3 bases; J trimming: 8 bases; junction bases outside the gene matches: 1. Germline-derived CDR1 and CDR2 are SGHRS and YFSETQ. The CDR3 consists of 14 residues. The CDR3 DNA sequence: TGCGCCAGCAGCTGGGGACTAGCGGGAGATGAGCAGTTCTTC. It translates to CASSWGLAGDEQFF.

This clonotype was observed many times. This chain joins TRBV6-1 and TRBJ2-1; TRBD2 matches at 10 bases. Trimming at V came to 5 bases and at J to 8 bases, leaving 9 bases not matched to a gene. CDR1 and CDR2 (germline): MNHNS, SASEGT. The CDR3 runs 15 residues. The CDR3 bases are TGTGCCAGCAGTCCTTATAGCGGGAGGACCGATGAGCAGTTCTTC. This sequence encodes CASSPYSGRTDEQFF.

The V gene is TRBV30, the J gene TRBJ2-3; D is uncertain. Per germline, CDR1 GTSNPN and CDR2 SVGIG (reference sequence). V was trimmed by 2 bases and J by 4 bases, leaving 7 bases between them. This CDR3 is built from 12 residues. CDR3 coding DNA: TGTGCCTGGAGTCCCCTTTCAGATACGCAGTATTTT. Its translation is CAWSPLSDTQYF.

CDR3 residues: CASSQGTSYEQYF. The CDR3, as DNA: TGTGCCAGCAGCCAAGGGACTTCCTACGAGCAGTACTTC. The chain has TRBV14 and TRBJ2-7, with a tentative D call TRBD2 (5 bases). V was clipped by 1 base and J by 1 base, with 5 bases between them. Germline V CDR1 and CDR2: SGHDN, FVKESK. This CDR3 has 13 residues.

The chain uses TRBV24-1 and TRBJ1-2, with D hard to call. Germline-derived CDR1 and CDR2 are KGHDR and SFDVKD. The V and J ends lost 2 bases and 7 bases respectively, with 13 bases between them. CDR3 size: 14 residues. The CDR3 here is CATSDSGFAAGYTF. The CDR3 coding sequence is TGTGCCACCAGTGATTCGGGTTTCGCGGCTGGCTACACCTTC.

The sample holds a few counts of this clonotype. This CDR3 is CSARDTRADTDTQYF. For the CDR3, the DNA is TGCAGTGCTAGAGATACAAGGGCCGACACAGATACGCAGTATTTT. The rearrangement joins TRBV20-1 to TRBJ2-3; D is ambiguous. CDR1 DFQATT and CDR2 SNEGSKA come from the germline V gene (reference sequence). This CDR3 contains 15 residues. Trimming removed 0 bases at V and 2 bases at J, with 12 bases between.

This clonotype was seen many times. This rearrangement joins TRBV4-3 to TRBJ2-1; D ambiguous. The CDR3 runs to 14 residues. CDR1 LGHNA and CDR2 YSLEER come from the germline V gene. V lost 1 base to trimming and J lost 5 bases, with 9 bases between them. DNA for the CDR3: TGCGCCAGCAGCCAAGCTTCTAGGGACAATGAGCAGTTCTTC. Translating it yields CASSQASRDNEQFF.

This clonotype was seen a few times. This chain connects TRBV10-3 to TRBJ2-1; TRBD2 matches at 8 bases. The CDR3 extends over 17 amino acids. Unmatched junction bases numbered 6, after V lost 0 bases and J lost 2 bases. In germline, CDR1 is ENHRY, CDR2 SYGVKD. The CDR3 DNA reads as TGTGCCATCAGTGAGTCCAGTAGGACTAGCCCCTACAATGAGCAGTTCTTC. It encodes CAISESSRTSPYNEQFF.

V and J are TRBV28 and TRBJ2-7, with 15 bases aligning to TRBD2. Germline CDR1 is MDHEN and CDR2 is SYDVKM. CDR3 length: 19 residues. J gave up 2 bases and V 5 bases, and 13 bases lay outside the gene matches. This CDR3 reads CASSTSGLAGGPIPYEQYF. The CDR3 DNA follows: TGTGCCAGCAGTACATCCGGACTAGCGGGAGGGCCAATCCCCTACGAGCAGTACTTC.

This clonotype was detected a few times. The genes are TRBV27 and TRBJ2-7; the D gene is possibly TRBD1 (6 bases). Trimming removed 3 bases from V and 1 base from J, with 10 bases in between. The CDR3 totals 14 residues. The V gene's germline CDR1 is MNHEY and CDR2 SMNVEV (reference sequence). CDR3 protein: CASSFTTGSYEQYF. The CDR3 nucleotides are TGTGCCAGCAGTTTCACGACAGGTTCCTACGAGCAGTACTTC.

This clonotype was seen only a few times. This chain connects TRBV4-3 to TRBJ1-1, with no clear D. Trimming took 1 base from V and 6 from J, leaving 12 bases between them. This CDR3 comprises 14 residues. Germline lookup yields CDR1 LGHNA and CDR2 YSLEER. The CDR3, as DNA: TGCGCCAGCAGCCAAGTCCTGGGTTTCCCTGAAGCTTTCTTT. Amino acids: CASSQVLGFPEAFF.

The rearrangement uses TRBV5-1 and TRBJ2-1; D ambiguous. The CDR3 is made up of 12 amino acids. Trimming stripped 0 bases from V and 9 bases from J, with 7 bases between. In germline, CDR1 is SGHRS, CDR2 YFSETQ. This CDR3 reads CASSLGELEQFF. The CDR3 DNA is TGCGCCAGCAGCTTGGGTGAACTTGAGCAGTTCTTC.

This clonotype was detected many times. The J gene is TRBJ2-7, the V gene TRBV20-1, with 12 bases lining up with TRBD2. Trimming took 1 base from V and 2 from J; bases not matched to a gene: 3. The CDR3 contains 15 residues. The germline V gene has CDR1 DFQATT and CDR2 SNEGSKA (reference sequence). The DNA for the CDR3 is TGCAGTGCTAGAGTCCTAGCGGGAGGGCCCTACGAGCAGTACTTC. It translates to CSARVLAGGPYEQYF.

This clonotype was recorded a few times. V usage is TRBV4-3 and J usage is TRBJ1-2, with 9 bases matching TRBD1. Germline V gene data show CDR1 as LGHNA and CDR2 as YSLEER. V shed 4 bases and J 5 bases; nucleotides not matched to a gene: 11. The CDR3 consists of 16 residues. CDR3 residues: CASSLNRGPGEYGYTF. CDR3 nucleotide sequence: TGCGCCAGCAGCCTAAACAGGGGGCCCGGGGAGTATGGCTACACCTTC.

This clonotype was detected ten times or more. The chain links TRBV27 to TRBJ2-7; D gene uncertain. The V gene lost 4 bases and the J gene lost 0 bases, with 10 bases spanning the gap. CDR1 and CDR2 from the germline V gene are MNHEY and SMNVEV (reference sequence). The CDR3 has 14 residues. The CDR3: CASSYSDSSYEQYF. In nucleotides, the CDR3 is TGTGCCAGCAGTTACTCGGATAGCTCCTACGAGCAGTACTTC.

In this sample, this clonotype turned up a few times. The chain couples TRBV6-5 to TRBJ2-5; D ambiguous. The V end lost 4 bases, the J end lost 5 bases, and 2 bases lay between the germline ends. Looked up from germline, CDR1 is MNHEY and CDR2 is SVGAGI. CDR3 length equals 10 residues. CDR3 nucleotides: TGTGCCAGCAGTTGTGAGACCCAGTACTTC. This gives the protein CASSCETQYF.

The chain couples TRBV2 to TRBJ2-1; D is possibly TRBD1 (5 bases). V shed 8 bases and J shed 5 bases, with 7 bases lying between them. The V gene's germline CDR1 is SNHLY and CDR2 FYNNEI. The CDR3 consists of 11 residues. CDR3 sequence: CASRQNNEQFF. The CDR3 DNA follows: TGTGCCAGCCGACAGAACAATGAGCAGTTCTTC.

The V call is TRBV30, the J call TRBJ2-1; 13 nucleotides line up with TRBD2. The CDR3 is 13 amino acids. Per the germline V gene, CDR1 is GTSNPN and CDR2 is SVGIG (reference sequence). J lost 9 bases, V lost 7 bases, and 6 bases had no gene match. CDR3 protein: CASGLAGVAEQFF. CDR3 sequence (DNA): TGTGCCTCCGGACTAGCGGGAGTGGCTGAGCAGTTCTTC.

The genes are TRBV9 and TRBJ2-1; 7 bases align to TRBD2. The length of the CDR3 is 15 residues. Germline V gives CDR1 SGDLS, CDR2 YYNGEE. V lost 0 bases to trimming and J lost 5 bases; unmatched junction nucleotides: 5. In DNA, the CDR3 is TGTGCCAGCAGCGTAGACCTAGCGGCTAACAATGAGCAGTTCTTC. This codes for CASSVDLAANNEQFF.

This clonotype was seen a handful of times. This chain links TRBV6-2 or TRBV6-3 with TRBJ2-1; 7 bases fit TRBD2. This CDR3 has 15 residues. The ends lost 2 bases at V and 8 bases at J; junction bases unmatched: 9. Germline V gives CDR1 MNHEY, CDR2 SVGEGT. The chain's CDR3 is CASSYPPAGVDEQFF. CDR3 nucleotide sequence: TGTGCCAGCAGTTACCCTCCCGCGGGAGTGGATGAGCAGTTCTTC.

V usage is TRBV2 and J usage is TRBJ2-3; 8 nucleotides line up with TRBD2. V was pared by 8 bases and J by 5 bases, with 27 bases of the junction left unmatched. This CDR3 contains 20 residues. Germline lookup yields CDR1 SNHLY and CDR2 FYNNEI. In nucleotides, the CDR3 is TGTGCCAGCGCCCCGGGGGGACTAGGTTTTTCCGCCGAAGGGGTAGATACGCAGTATTTT. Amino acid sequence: CASAPGGLGFSAEGVDTQYF.

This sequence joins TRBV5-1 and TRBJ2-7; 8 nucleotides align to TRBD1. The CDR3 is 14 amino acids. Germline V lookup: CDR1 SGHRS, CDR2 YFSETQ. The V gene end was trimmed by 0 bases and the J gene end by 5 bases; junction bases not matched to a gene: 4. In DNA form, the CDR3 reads TGCGCCAGCAGCTTGGACCTGGGACAGGACGAGCAGTACTTC. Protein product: CASSLDLGQDEQYF.

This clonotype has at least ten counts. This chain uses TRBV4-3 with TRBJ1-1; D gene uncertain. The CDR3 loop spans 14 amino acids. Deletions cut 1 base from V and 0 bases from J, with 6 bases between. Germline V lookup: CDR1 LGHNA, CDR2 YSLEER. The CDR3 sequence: CASSQARLNTEAFF. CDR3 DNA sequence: TGCGCCAGCAGCCAAGCTCGGTTGAACACTGAAGCTTTCTTT.

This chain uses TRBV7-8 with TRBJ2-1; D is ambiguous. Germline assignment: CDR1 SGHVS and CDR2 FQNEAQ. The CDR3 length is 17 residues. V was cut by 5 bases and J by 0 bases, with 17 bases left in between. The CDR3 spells CASSATRSLNSYNEQFF. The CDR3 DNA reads TGTGCCAGCAGCGCCACCCGGAGTCTTAACTCCTACAATGAGCAGTTCTTC.

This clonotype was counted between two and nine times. The CDR3 DNA follows: TGTGCCAGCAGCACGGCAGACGGGACAGTTTCAAGGGGTACTGAAGCTTTCTTT. As protein: CASSTADGTVSRGTEAFF. The gene calls are TRBV7-6 and TRBJ1-1, with 7 bases aligning to TRBD1. The CDR3 spans 18 residues. Germline CDR1 reads SGHVS; CDR2 reads FNYEAQ. J lost 5 bases, V lost 5 bases, and 20 bases had no gene match.

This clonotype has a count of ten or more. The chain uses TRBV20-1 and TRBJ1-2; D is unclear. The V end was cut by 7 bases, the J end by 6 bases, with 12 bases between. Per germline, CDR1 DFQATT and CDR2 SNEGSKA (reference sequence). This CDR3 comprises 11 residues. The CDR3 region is CSGRTYDGYTF. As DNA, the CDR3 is TGCAGTGGCCGGACTTACGATGGCTACACCTTC.